This T cell receptor (beta chain) was sequenced in a study of T cell changes during pregnancy in multiple sclerosis (dated 2019 in TCRdb). Regarding the complete study: The study examined how the T cell repertoire changed over the course of pregnancy in women with multiple sclerosis.

As regards this clone: This clone's antigen is unknown. At one end, the junction sequence differs from germline, possibly due to a read error.

Inclusive of the bounding cysteine and phenylalanine, the CDR3 is 13 residues long. Only the CDR3 portion is preserved as DNA: 39 bases, with reading frame beginning at the first base. CDR1 and CDR2 are drawn from the germline V gene: SNHLY, FYNNEI. The library was obtained by the immunoSEQ multiplex PCR assay. TCRdb mirrors the immuneACCESS table, restricted to in-frame sequences. Some clones are absent from its copies; in checked studies, under half trace to an unresolved V gene, and the reason for the others is unknown. Counted in this sample were about 42,000 clones; 84% of them appeared once. The ten largest account for 0.6% to 0.8% of the sample.

This clonotype was sampled from a female donor with multiple sclerosis, enrolled in a pregnancy study. The rearranged chain carries TRBV2 and TRBJ1-3; 9 nucleotides in the junction match TRBD1. The material sequenced was CD4+ T cells from peripheral blood mononuclear cells, taken before pregnancy. The nucleotides are TGTGCCAGCAGTTTAGATGGACAGGGGAGACTACGTTTT. It translates to CASSLDGQGRLRF. The CDR3, completed at both ends by the reference TRBV2 and TRBJ1-3 genes, gives the full variable domain EPEVTQTPSHQVTQMGQEVILRCVPISNHLYFYWYRQILGQKVEFLVSFYNNEISEKSEIFDDQFSVERPDGSNFTLKIRSTKLEDSAMYFCASSLDGQGRLRFGEGSWLTVV.